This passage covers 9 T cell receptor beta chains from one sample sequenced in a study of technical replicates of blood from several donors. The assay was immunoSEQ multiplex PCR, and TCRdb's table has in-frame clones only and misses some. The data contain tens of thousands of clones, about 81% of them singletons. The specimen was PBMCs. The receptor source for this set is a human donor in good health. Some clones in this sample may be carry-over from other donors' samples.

CDR3 nucleotide sequence: TGCGCCAGCAGCCATACAGGGGGGACTGAAGCTTTCTTT. It codes for CASSHTGGTEAFF. The V gene is TRBV4-3, the J gene TRBJ1-1; 8 nucleotides agree with TRBD1. This CDR3 comprises 13 residues. V dropped 3 bases and J dropped 5; count of bases not matched to a gene: 2. CDR1 and CDR2 from the germline V gene are LGHNA and YSLEER.

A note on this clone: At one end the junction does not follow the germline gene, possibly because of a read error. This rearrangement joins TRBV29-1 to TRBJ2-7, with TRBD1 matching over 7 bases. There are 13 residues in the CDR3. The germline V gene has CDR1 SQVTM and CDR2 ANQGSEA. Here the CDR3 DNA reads TGCAGCGTTGAAGACAGGGGGTCCTACGGGCAGTACTTC. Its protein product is CSVEDRGSYGQYF.

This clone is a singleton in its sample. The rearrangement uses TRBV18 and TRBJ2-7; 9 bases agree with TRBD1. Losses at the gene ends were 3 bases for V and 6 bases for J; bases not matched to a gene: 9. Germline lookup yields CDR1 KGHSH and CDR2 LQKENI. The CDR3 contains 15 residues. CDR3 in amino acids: CASSPPGQGSGEQYF. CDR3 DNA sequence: TGTGCCAGCTCACCGCCGGGACAGGGTTCCGGCGAGCAGTACTTC.

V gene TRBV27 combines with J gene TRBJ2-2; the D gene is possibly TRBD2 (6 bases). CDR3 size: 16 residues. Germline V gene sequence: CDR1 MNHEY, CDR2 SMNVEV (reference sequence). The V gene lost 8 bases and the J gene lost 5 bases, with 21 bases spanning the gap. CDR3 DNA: TGTGCCAGCGAAATACGTCTAGGAGGAGGGACCGGGGAGCTGTTTTTT. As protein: CASEIRLGGGTGELFF.

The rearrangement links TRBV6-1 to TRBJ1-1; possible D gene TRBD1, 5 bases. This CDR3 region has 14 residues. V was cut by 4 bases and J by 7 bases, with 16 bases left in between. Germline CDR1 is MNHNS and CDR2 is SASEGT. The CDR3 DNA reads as TGTGCCAGCAGTGCTCCAGGTGGGGGGGGTGAAGCTTTCTTT. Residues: CASSAPGGGGEAFF.

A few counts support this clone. The CDR3 DNA sequence: TGCGCCAGCAGCCACCTCTACAGGGGAGAAGGCAAAAACATTCAGTACTTC. This codes for CASSHLYRGEGKNIQYF. This chain links TRBV4-1 with TRBJ2-4; 7 nucleotides match TRBD1. The CDR3 length is 17 residues. The junction had 11 bases not matched to a gene; V was cut back by 3 bases and J by 3 bases. Germline V CDR1 and CDR2: MGHRA, YSYEKL.

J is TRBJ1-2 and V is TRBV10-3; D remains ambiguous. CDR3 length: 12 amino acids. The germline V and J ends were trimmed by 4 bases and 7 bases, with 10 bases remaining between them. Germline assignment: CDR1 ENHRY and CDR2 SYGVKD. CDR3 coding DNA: TGTGCCATCAGTGGTGCTGCGGGTGGCTACACCTTC. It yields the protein CAISGAAGGYTF.

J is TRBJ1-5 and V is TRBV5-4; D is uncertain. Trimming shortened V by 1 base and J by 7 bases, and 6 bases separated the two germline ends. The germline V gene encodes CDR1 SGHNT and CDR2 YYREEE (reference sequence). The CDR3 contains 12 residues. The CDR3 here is CASSLSGQPQHF. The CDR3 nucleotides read TGTGCCAGCAGCTTGTCGGGGCAGCCCCAGCATTTT.

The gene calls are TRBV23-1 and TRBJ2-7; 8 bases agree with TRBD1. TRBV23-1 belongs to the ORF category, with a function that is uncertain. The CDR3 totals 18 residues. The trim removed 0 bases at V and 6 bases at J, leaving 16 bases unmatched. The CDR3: CASSQSEGFRGRVREQYF. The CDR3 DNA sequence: TGCGCCAGCAGTCAATCGGAGGGGTTCAGGGGGCGAGTGCGCGAGCAGTACTTC.